The source of this T cell receptor beta chain is a study of cytomegalovirus exposure and HLA in healthy donors (dated by TCRdb to about 2017). Regarding the complete study: According to an earlier analysis of around 600 of the donors, some 180 million T cells yielded some 120 million unique TCR beta sequences and about 300 Gb of sequence data. An early release that covered 500 to 800 HLA-typed donors contained around 300 gigabases of sequencing data and some 87 million unique TCR sequences. Of the approximately 400 genotyped donors, roughly 80% fell in the genetic ancestry cluster associated with self-reported Caucasian donors. The study was designed to test whether signatures of past pathogen exposure could be identified by cataloging public T cell receptors. Using immunosequencing, the study profiled T cell repertoires from 500 to 800 subjects and related those repertoires to cytomegalovirus serostatus. In addition to the first cohort of 666 subjects, a separate validation cohort of 100 to 150 different subjects was used. To predict cytomegalovirus infection status, the study brought together high-throughput TCR immunosequencing, statistical association of individual TCRs with disease status, and machine learning. A later analysis re-analyzed previously published TCR beta repertoires from 666 donors and added high-resolution HLA genotyping to study TCR occurrence patterns. In the later analysis, no new phenotypic data were used to find candidate immune exposures; instead, reliance was placed on TCR beta sequences and their occurrence across donors. An earlier analysis of 500 to 650 of the donors applied high-throughput TCR beta sequencing to assess whether each TCR beta V gene segment acted as functional or pseudogenic. Donor age, sex, ethnicity and CMV serostatus were compiled together with the repertoire data. A later genetic analysis used genome-wide SNP genotypes for about 60% of the 666 donors, treating that subset as a discovery cohort. Every repertoire in the discovery cohort had been generated on one and the same sequencing platform. Class I and class II HLA loci were covered by the typing at four-digit resolution. The number of typed donors differed by locus: about 629-630 for A, B, C, DRB1 and DQB1; about 520 for DQA1; 606 for DPA1; and some 470 for DPB1. Because of strong linkage in the cohort, roughly five DR-DQ haplotypes were treated as single units for association and clustering. On average, around 240,000 unique TCR beta nucleotide sequences were sequenced per donor among about 400 genotyped donors of the cohort, with about 17% of those sequences being non-productive. What the study reported, not specific to this receptor: Most TCR sequences were seen in very few donors, while some public TCRs were found in many individuals. In a later analysis, 15,000 to 20,000 TCR beta sequences were associated with specific HLA alleles at a false discovery rate of 0.05. Roughly uniform sequencing depth across donors was assumed in presence/absence analyses, although this assumption may not hold. A later analysis found that HLA-associated TCR beta chains were more clonally expanded and had lower generation probabilities than equally common non-associated chains. According to a later analysis, most CMV-associated TCR beta chains appeared to be HLA-restricted, and the HLA associations seemed to be driven largely by CMV exposure. According to a later genetic analysis, donors in an Asian-associated ancestry cluster had fewer N-insertions in productive TCRs than the approximately 710-donor mean. A group of highly shared sequence variants was considered likely to be a technical artifact of the sequencing pipeline. Correlated functional status among segregating V segments might reflect linkage disequilibrium, but an unknown experimental factor could not be ruled out. Broadly in line with IMGT annotations, most TCR beta V segments showed up in productive rearrangements about 87% or about 30% of the time in an earlier analysis of under 700 of the donors. According to a later analysis, TCR association rates differed among HLA loci, with DRB1 alleles showing the most associated TCRs and HLA-C alleles showing the fewest. Because HLA typing was unavailable for some donors at each locus, only the typed subset was used in association tests. Several of the top co-occurrence clusters appeared to be linked to parvovirus B19, influenza, CMV and Epstein-Barr virus, according to a later analysis. This cohort had only TCR beta chains sequenced, and the lack of alpha or paired-chain data limited which features could be detected. When HLA alleles, especially DR and DQ, strongly co-occurred, TCR associations were difficult to assign to individual alleles. A total of roughly 160 TCR beta chains were listed by the study as associated with cytomegalovirus. A further reported finding was that TCR beta sequences accurately predicted the HLA-A and HLA-B alleles for most subjects in the first cohort. Some IMGT-functional V segments, including TRBV6-2 and TRBV6-3, could not be told apart with the 87-base-pair reads, so those segments were excluded. It was suggested by the authors that the approach could potentially be generalized to other disease states and immunological phenotypes. In both the original and validation cohorts, the classifier was reported to diagnose cytomegalovirus status with high specificity and sensitivity. Roughly 15 rarely observed V segments, including chromosome 9 orphons, were excluded from the earlier analysis of about 600 of the donors because counts were too low. A few of the identified cytomegalovirus-associated TCR beta chains were confirmed in vitro to be specific for cytomegalovirus antigens. CMV serostatus was the only immune exposure information available for the cohort. An association between a missense DCLRE1C variant and V-gene and J-gene trimming of TCR beta chains was found in a later genetic analysis and replicated in an independent cohort.

The cohort was made up of 650 to 700 healthy bone marrow donors. All cohort members were sampled while nominally healthy, although unrecorded immune exposures were likely present. The donor tested CMV seropositive and was one of the 289 seropositive cohort members. Each donor provided a peripheral blood sample, and peripheral blood mononuclear cells were used for TCR beta sequencing. Genomic DNA was extracted from the blood cell samples with the Qiagen DNeasy Blood Extraction Kit. This clone appeared a few times. Its antigen is unknown. No much larger clone is present one base from it, and per-base qualities are unavailable. The junction carries 8 bases between V and J, which are trimmed by 3 bases and 0 bases respectively. The CDR3 numbers 15 residues from cysteine through phenylalanine. Here the CDR3 DNA is all that survives: 45 bases in frame from base 1. CDR1 and CDR2 were assigned from the germline V gene as SGHVS and FNYEAQ.

The library was prepared using the immunoSEQ multiplex PCR assay. A mixture of 60 forward primers for TCR Vbeta segments and 13 reverse primers for TCR Jbeta segments was used in the multiplex PCR. The CDR3 region of rearranged TCR beta genes was amplified from genomic DNA by a multiplex PCR assay. On the Illumina HiSeq System, the amplified TCR beta libraries were sequenced as 87-base-pair reads. Per the original workflow: Across the 670 or so repertoires, a later analysis counted 75 million to 90 million unique TCR beta chains, 9 million to 14 million of which were shared by at least two donors. To remove PCR and sequencing errors, raw reads were error-corrected and collapsed into unique sequences using a nearest-neighbor algorithm that merged closely related sequences. CDR3 sequences were aligned to IMGT reference sequences to assign V, D and J gene segments. Each retained sequence needed at least a six-nucleotide match to both a V gene segment and a J gene segment. Rearrangements were classified as productive when the CDR3 lacked stop codons and remained in frame with V and J, and all other rearrangements were classified as non-productive. Following IMGT convention, CDR3 was defined as the stretch from the second conserved V-encoded cysteine to the conserved J-encoded phenylalanine. The earlier analysis of about 590 of the donors excluded sequences that lacked an unambiguous match to a single V gene segment. In an earlier analysis of about 590 of the donors, a V segment was called functional when productive rearrangements were above 56.7%, and segregating when the standard deviation between donors exceeded 5%. A statistical classification framework was developed to diagnose cytomegalovirus status using the catalog of TCR beta chain sequences. In a later analysis, TCR nucleotide sequences were compared against IMGT/GENE-DB human TR gene sequences so that V and J genes could be assigned. The TCRdist pipeline was used in a later analysis to assign CDR3 sequences and most-parsimonious VDJ recombination scenarios. In a later analysis, each TCR beta chain was defined by its CDR3 amino acid sequence together with its V-gene family, and reads lacking a unique V-gene family were excluded. In a later analysis, nearly 600 highly shared, low-generation-probability nucleotide sequences were removed to address suspected cross-contamination and a sequencing artifact. In a later analysis, a clonal expansion index was calculated for each public chain from normalized within-repertoire ranks of inferred template counts. In a later analysis, generation probabilities were computed using a VDJ recombination model fitted to out-of-frame rearrangements, and the results were checked against IGoR. Hypergeometric tests were used in a later analysis to score TCR-TCR, TCR-HLA and TCR-CMV co-occurrence, with a repertoire-size bias correction applied to the TCR pairs. False discovery rates were estimated in a later analysis by permuting HLA or CMV assignments 20 times. A later analysis grouped co-occurring TCRs with DBSCAN, adding TCRdist sequence similarity when clustering within HLA-allele-positive subsets. For co-occurrence clustering, repertoires with fewer than 30,000 or more than 120,000 public chains were excluded, along with about five repertoires with anomalous nucleotide sharing. TCRdb limited this immuneACCESS table to in-frame rearrangements with V and J called. A share of clones is missing; checked studies link under half to unresolved V genes, and the rest is unexplained. D and trimming come from the DNA, and the V and J calls and clone size come from that table. The table for this sample lists about 96,000 clones; over 75% of them were counted only once. Around 7.8% of the sample rests with the top ten.

The sequenced sample consisted of PBMCs. The clonotype originates from a man aged 50 to 59 in good health and CMV-seropositive. The chain is assembled from TRBV7-6 and TRBJ1-4; matching of 6 bases hints at TRBD1 as the D gene. The CDR3 here reads CASSLAGATNEKLFF. The DNA sequence is as follows: TGTGCCAGCAGCTTGGCAGGGGCAACTAATGAAAAACTGTTTTTT.